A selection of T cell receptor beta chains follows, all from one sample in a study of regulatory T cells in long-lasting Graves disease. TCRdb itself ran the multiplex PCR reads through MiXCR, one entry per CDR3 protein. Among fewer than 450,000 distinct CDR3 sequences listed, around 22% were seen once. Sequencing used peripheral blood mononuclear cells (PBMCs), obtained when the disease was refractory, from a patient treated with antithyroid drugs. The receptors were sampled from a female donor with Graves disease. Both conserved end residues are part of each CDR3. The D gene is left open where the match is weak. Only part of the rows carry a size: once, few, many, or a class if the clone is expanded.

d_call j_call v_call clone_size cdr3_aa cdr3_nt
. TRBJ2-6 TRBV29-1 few CSVEEQGSGANVLTF TGCAGCGTTGAAGAACAGGGATCTGGGGCCAACGTCCTGACTTTC
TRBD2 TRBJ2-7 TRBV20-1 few CSAKPSGRASEQYF TGCAGTGCTAAACCTAGCGGGAGGGCCTCCGAGCAGTACTTC
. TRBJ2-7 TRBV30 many CAWSSFREQYF TGTGCCTGGAGTTCCTTCCGCGAGCAGTACTTC
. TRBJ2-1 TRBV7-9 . CASLATDSSSYNEQFF TGTGCCAGCTTGGCAACGGACTCAAGCTCCTACAATGAGCAGTTCTTC
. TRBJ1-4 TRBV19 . CASTNRTNEELFF TGTGCCAGTACCAACAGAACTAATGAAGAACTGTTTTTT
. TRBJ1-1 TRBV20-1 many CSAWKENTEAFF TGCAGTGCGTGGAAGGAGAACACTGAAGCTTTCTTT
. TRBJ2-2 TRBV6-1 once CASSQIKTGELFF TGTGCCAGCAGCCAAATAAAGACCGGGGAGCTGTTTTTT
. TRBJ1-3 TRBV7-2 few CASSLGTTGNTIYF TGTGCCAGCAGCCTAGGGACGACTGGAAACACCATATATTTT
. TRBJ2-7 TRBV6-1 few CASRRVIYEQYF TGTGCCAGTCGGAGAGTCATCTACGAGCAGTACTTC
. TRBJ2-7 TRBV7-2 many CASSLGPLTAPYEQYF TGTGCCAGCAGCTTAGGCCCTTTGACAGCACCCTACGAGCAGTACTTC
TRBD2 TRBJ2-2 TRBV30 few CAWRRAGEDTGELFF TGTGCCTGGAGGAGAGCGGGAGAAGACACCGGGGAGCTGTTTTTT
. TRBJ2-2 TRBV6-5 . CASSYRAGAGTGELFF TGTGCCAGCAGTTACAGGGCAGGGGCGGGGACCGGGGAGCTGTTTTTT
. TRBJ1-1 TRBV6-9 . CASSYSSDTEAFF TGTGCCAGCAGTTACTCATCGGACACTGAAGCTTTCTTT
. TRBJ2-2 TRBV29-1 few CSVTNTGELFF TGCAGCGTAACAAACACCGGGGAGCTGTTTTTT
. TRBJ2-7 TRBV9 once CASSPGGGSSYEQYF TGTGCCAGCAGCCCCGGGGGCGGTAGCTCCTACGAGCAGTACTTC
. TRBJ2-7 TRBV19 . CASSIGPAASYEQYF TGTGCCAGTAGTATCGGTCCAGCGGCTTCCTACGAGCAGTACTTC
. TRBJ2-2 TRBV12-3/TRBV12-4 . CASSLGVGVNTGELFF TGTGCCAGCAGTTTGGGTGTAGGAGTTAACACCGGGGAGCTGTTTTTT
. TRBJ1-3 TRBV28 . CASSSQGNTIYF TGTGCCAGCAGTTCACAGGGAAACACCATATATTTT
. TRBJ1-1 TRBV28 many CASSNPGDYTEAFF TGTGCCAGCAGTAATCCAGGGGACTACACTGAAGCTTTCTTT
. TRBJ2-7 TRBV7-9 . CASSTELGVSYEQYF TGTGCCAGCAGCACTGAACTGGGCGTCTCCTACGAGCAGTACTTC
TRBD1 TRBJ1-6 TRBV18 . CASSPDRVGTPLHF TGTGCCAGCTCGCCGGACAGGGTCGGGACACCCCTCCACTTT
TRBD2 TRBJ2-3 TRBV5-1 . CASSSRTSGRGDTQYF TGCGCCAGCAGCTCACGGACTAGCGGGAGAGGTGATACGCAGTATTTT
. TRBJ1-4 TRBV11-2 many CASSPPPGTTNEKLFF TGTGCCAGCAGCCCCCCCCCAGGGACAACTAATGAAAAACTGTTTTTT
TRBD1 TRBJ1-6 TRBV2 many CASRTLTGGSYNSPLHF TGTGCCAGCAGGACCCTCACAGGGGGCTCCTATAATTCACCCCTCCACTTT